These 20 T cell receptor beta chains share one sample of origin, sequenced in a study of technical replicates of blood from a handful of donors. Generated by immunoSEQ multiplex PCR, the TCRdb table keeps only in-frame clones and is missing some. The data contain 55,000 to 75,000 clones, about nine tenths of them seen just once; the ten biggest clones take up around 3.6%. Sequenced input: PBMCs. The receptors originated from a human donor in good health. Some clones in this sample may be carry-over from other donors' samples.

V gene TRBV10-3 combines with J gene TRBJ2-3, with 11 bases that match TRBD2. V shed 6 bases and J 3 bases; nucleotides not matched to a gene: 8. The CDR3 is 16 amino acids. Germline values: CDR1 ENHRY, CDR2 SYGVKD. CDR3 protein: CAIRGTSGGGTDTQYF. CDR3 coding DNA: TGTGCCATCAGAGGCACTAGCGGGGGAGGAACAGATACGCAGTATTTT.

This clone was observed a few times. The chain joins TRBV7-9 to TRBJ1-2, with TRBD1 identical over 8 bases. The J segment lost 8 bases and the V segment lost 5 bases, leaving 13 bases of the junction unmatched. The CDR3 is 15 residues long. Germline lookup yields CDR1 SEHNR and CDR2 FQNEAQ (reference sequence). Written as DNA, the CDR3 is TGTGCCAGCAGCCCCCCGATCGGACAGGGCTCCGGCTACACCTTC. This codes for CASSPPIGQGSGYTF. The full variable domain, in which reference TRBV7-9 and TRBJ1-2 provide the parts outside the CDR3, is DTGVSQNPRHKITKRGQNVTFRCDPISEHNRLYWYRQTLGQGPEFLTYFQNEAQLEKSRLLSDRFSAERPKGSFSTLEIQRTEQGDSAMYLCASSPPIGQGSGYTFGSGTRLTVV.

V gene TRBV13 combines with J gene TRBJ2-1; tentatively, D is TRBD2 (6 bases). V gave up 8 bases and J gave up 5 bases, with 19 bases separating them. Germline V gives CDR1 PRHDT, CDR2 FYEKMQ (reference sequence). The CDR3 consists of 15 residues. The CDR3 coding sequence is TGTGCCAGCCGACTTGTGGGGGGAAGGAACAATGAGCAGTTCTTC. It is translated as CASRLVGGRNNEQFF.

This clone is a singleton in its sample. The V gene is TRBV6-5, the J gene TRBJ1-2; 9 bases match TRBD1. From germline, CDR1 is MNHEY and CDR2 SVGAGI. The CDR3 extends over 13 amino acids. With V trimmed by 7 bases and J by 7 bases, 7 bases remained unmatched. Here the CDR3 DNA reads TGTGCCAGCATTGCCCGGGACAGGGTTGGCTACACCTTC. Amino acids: CASIARDRVGYTF.

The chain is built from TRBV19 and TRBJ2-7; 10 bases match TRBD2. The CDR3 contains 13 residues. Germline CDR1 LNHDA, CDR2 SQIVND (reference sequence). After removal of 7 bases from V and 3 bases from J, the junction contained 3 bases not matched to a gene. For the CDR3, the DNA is TGTGCCAGTAAAATAGCGGGAGGCTACGAGCAGTACTTC. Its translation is CASKIAGGYEQYF.

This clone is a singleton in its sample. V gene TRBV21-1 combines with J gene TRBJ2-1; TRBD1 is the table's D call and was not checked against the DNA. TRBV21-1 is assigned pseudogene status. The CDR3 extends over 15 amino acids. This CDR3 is CASSSPGFSYNEQFF. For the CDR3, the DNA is TGTGCCAGCAGCAGCCCAGGGTTCTCCTACAATGAGCAGTTCTTC.

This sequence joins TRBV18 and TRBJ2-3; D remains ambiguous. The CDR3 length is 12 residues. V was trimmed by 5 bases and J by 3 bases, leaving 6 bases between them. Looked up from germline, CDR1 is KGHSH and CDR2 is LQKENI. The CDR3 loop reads CASSATTDTQYF. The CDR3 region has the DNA TGTGCCAGCTCAGCAACTACAGATACGCAGTATTTT.

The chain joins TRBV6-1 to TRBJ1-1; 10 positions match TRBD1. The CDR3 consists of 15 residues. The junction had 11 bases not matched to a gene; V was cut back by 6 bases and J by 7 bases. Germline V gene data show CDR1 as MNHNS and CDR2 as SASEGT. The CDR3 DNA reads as TGTGCCAGCAGGACAGGGGGCCAGGGGGCCGATGAAGCTTTCTTT. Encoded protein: CASRTGGQGADEAFF.

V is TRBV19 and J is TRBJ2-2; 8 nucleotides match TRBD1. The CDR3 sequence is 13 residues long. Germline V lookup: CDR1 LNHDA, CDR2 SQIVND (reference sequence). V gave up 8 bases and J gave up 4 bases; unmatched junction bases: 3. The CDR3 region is CASRTGRTGELFF. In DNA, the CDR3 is TGTGCCAGTCGGACAGGGCGCACCGGGGAGCTGTTTTTT. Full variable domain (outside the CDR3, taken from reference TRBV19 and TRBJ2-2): DGGITQSPKYLFRKEGQNVTLSCEQNLNHDAMYWYRQDPGQGLRLIYYSQIVNDFQKGDIAEGYSVSREKKESFPLTVTSAQKNPTAFYLCASRTGRTGELFFGEGSRLTVL.

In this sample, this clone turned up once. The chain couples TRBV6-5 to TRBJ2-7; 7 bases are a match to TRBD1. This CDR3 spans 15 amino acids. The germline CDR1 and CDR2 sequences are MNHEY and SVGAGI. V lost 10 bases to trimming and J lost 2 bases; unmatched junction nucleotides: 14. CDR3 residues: CAIWRPGQAAYEQYF. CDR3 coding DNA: TGTGCCATTTGGCGCCCAGGACAGGCCGCCTACGAGCAGTACTTC.

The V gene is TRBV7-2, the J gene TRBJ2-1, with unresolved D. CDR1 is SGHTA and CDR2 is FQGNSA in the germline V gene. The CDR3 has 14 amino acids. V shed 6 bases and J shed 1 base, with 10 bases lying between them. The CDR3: CASRGKESYNEQFF. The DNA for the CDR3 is TGTGCCAGCAGAGGCAAGGAGTCCTACAATGAGCAGTTCTTC. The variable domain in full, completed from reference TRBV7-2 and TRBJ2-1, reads GAGVSQSPSNKVTEKGKDVELRCDPISGHTALYWYRQSLGQGLEFLIYFQGNSAPDKSGLPSDRFSAERTGGSVSTLTIQRTQQEDSAVYLCASRGKESYNEQFFGPGTRLTVL.

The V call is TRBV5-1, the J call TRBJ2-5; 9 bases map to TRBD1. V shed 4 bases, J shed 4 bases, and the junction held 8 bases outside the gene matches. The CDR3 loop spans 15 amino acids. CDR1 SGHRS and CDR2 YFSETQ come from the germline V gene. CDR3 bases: TGCGCCAGCAGCAGCCGGACAGGGGCAAGAGAGACCCAGTACTTC. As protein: CASSSRTGARETQYF. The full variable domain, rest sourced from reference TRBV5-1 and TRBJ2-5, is KAGVTQTPRYLIKTRGQQVTLSCSPISGHRSVSWYQQTPGQGLQFLFEYFSETQRNKGNFPGRFSGRQFSNSRSEMNVSTLELGDSALYLCASSSRTGARETQYFGPGTRLLVL.

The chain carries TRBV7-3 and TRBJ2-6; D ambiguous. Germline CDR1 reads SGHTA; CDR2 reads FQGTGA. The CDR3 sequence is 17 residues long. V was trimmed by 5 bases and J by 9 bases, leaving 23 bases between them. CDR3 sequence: CASSPVGASLFGNVLTF. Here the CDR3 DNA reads TGTGCCAGCAGCCCCGTCGGAGCCTCACTCTTTGGCAACGTCCTGACTTTC.

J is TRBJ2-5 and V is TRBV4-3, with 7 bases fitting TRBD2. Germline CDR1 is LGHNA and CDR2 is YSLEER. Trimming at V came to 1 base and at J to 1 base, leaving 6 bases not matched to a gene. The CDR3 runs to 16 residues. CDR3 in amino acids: CASSQGSGGTQETQYF. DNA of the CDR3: TGCGCCAGCAGCCAAGGGTCGGGGGGTACCCAAGAGACCCAGTACTTC.

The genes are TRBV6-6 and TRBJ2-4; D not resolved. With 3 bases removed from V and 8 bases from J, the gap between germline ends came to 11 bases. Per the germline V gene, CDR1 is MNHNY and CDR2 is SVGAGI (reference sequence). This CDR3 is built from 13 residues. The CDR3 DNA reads TGTGCCAGCAGTTATGTGGTTTTAGACATTCAGTACTTC. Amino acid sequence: CASSYVVLDIQYF.

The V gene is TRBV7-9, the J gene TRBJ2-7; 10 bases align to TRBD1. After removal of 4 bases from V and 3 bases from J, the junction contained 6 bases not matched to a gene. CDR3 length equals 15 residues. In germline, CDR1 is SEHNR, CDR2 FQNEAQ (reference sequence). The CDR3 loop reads CASSSRTGGIYEQYF. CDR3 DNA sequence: TGTGCCAGCAGCTCACGGACAGGGGGGATCTACGAGCAGTACTTC.

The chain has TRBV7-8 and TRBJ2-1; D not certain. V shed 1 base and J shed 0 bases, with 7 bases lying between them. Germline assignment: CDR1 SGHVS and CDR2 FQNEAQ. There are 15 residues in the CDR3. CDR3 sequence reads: CASSLDGGSYNEQFF. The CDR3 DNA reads TGTGCCAGCAGCTTAGATGGCGGCTCCTACAATGAGCAGTTCTTC.

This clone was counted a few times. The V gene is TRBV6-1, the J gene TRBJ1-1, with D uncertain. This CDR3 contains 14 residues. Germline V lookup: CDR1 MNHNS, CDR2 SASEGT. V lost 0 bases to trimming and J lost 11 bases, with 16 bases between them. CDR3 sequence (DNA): TGTGCCAGCAGTGAAGCATCTTCGGGGAGGTGGGCTTTCTTT. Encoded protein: CASSEASSGRWAFF.

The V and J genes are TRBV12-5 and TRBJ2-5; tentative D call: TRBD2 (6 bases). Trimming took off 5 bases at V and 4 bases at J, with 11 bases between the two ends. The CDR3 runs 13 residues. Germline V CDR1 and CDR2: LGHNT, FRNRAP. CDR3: CASGTGVVETQYF. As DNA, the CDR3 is TGTGCTAGTGGTACGGGGGTGGTAGAGACCCAGTACTTC.

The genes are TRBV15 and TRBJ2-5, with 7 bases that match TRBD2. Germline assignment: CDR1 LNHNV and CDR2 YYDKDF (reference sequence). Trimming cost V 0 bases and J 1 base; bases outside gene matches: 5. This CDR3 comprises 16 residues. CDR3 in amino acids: CATSRDRRGFQETQYF. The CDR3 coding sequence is TGTGCCACCAGCAGAGATCGGCGGGGGTTCCAAGAGACCCAGTACTTC.